Presented here are 22 T cell receptor beta chains from one specimen sequenced in a study of T-cell memory formation after mild COVID-19. TCRdb re-derived calls from the 5' RACE reads in MiXCR, one entry per CDR3 protein. The table records a few hundred thousand distinct CDR3 sequences, around a fifth of them present only once. The sequencing sample was made of PBMCs or a T cell subset sorted from them (not recorded which). Receptor source: a man aged 18 to 29 who had mild COVID-19 (a few samples of this study predate the infection). Cell type and time point are not known.

This clonotype was seen a few times. V usage is TRBV20-1 and J usage is TRBJ1-5; no clear D. Germline V CDR1 and CDR2: DFQATT, SNEGSKA (reference sequence). This CDR3 region has 14 residues. The V gene lost 6 bases and the J gene lost 7 bases, with 19 bases spanning the gap. The CDR3 here is CSASSSTGYQPQHF. CDR3 DNA: TGCAGTGCATCCAGCTCCACGGGTTACCAGCCCCAGCATTTT.

This chain connects TRBV5-1 to TRBJ2-5; TRBD1 matches 9 bases. Looked up from germline, CDR1 is SGHRS and CDR2 is YFSETQ. With 1 base clipped from V and 2 bases from J, the junction kept 3 bases outside the gene matches. The length of the CDR3 is 15 residues. In DNA, the CDR3 is TGCGCCAGCAGCTTGACGACAGGGGGACAAGAGACCCAGTACTTC. It is translated as CASSLTTGGQETQYF.

This rearrangement joins TRBV10-3 to TRBJ2-3, with TRBD2 matching over 7 bases. Germline V CDR1 and CDR2: ENHRY, SYGVKD. V dropped 10 bases and J dropped 2; count of bases not matched to a gene: 9. The CDR3 has 14 residues. The CDR3 region has the DNA TGTGCCAGGCGGGGGACGGGCTACACAGATACGCAGTATTTT. Translation gives CARRGTGYTDTQYF.

This rearrangement joins TRBV27 to TRBJ2-1; 11 bases are shared with TRBD2. CDR1 and CDR2 (germline): MNHEY, SMNVEV (reference sequence). Unmatched junction bases numbered 3, after V lost 8 bases and J lost 3 bases. CDR3 length: 14 amino acids. CDR3 loop: CASGGTSGYNEQFF. The DNA for the CDR3 is TGTGCCAGCGGAGGGACTAGCGGCTACAATGAGCAGTTCTTC.

In this sample, this clonotype turned up a few times. The chain carries TRBV7-6 and TRBJ2-3; D call uncertain. V gave up 5 bases and J gave up 4 bases, with 13 bases separating them. This CDR3 is built from 14 residues. Germline CDR1 reads SGHVS; CDR2 reads FNYEAQ. Here the CDR3 DNA reads TGTGCCAGCAGCGACCCGCCGCCTCCAGATACGCAGTATTTT. This sequence encodes CASSDPPPPDTQYF.

J is TRBJ1-4 and V is TRBV7-9; 7 bases are a match to TRBD1. The CDR3 sequence is 14 residues long. V shed 4 bases and J 8 bases; nucleotides not matched to a gene: 7. The germline V gene has CDR1 SEHNR and CDR2 FQNEAQ (reference sequence). The CDR3 is CASSSSGGREKLFF. DNA of the CDR3: TGTGCCAGCAGCTCTTCAGGGGGTCGGGAAAAACTGTTTTTT.

This chain connects TRBV5-1 to TRBJ1-1; D is unresolved. V lost 5 bases and J lost 0, with 14 bases in between. This CDR3 spans 15 amino acids. Germline values: CDR1 SGHRS, CDR2 YFSETQ. The CDR3 sequence is CASSLITGVNTEAFF. DNA of the CDR3: TGCGCCAGCAGTTTAATCACGGGAGTGAACACTGAAGCTTTCTTT.

This clonotype was seen many times. The chain is built from TRBV4-3 and TRBJ2-1, with D unresolved. Germline V gene data show CDR1 as LGHNA and CDR2 as YSLEER. Trimming removed 2 bases at V and 15 bases at J, with 14 bases between. The CDR3 covers 12 residues. As DNA, the CDR3 is TGCGCCAGCAGCCAATATTACAATCAGCCGTTCTTC. This gives the protein CASSQYYNQPFF.

The count of this clonotype is one. V gene TRBV4-3 combines with J gene TRBJ1-3, with D unclear. This CDR3 region has 18 residues. Germline loops: CDR1 LGHNA, CDR2 YSLEER. Trimming took 0 bases from V and 1 from J, leaving 16 bases between them. This CDR3 is CASSQDRYGVSSGNTIYF. CDR3 nucleotides: TGCGCCAGCAGCCAAGATCGGTACGGGGTTTCATCTGGAAACACCATATATTTT.

The V and J genes are TRBV4-3 and TRBJ1-1, with D tentatively TRBD1 (5 bases). Trimming pared 4 bases from V and 5 bases from J, leaving 14 bases between. Germline V gives CDR1 LGHNA, CDR2 YSLEER. This CDR3 region has 14 residues. The CDR3 spells CASSRWGRQTEAFF. The CDR3 region has the DNA TGCGCCAGCAGCCGGTGGGGGAGGCAGACTGAAGCTTTCTTT.

This clonotype was observed a few times. The chain recombines TRBV5-1 with TRBJ2-3, with D possibly matching TRBD2 (7 bases). CDR3 size: 16 residues. Germline lookup yields CDR1 SGHRS and CDR2 YFSETQ. V was pared by 0 bases and J by 1 base, with 12 bases between. The CDR3 protein is CASSLAGGGGTDTQYF. The CDR3 coding sequence is TGCGCCAGCAGCTTGGCCGGCGGGGGCGGCACAGATACGCAGTATTTT.

This sequence joins TRBV9 and TRBJ2-7; 8 bases match TRBD1. The CDR3 has 14 residues. From germline, CDR1 is SGDLS and CDR2 YYNGEE. V was clipped by 2 bases and J by 7 bases; unmatched bases: 8. The CDR3 is CASSVSQGAREQYF. The CDR3 nucleotides are TGTGCCAGCAGCGTGAGTCAGGGGGCGAGGGAGCAGTACTTC.

This clonotype was counted many times. CDR3 in amino acids: CATSDAFGEQFF. CDR3 nucleotides: TGTGCCACCAGTGATGCCTTTGGGGAGCAGTTCTTC. The V call is TRBV24-1, the J call TRBJ2-1; D unclear. CDR1 KGHDR and CDR2 SFDVKD come from the germline V gene. The CDR3 is 12 amino acids. The V and J ends lost 3 bases and 10 bases respectively, with 9 bases between them.

This rearrangement joins TRBV7-9 to TRBJ2-7; 11 positions agree with TRBD2. Trimming took 3 bases from V and 7 from J; bases not matched to a gene: 5. This CDR3 spans 14 amino acids. The germline V gene encodes CDR1 SEHNR and CDR2 FQNEAQ (reference sequence). CDR3 sequence reads: CASSFASGGFEQYV. CDR3 DNA sequence: TGTGCCAGCAGCTTTGCTAGCGGGGGGTTTGAGCAGTACGTC.

This clonotype showed up just a few times. This chain links TRBV20-1 with TRBJ2-7; the match to TRBD1 covers 9 bases. CDR3 length equals 14 residues. CDR1 and CDR2 from the germline V gene are DFQATT and SNEGSKA (reference sequence). The trim removed 3 bases at V and 5 bases at J, leaving 8 bases unmatched. The CDR3 sequence is CSARPRTGVDEQYV. For the CDR3, the DNA is TGCAGTGCTAGGCCCCGGACAGGGGTGGACGAGCAGTACGTC.

This clonotype has just a few counts. This chain uses TRBV29-1 with TRBJ2-1, with 7 nucleotides matching TRBD1. The CDR3 covers 14 residues. In germline, CDR1 is SQVTM, CDR2 ANQGSEA. V gave up 3 bases and J gave up 2 bases; unmatched junction bases: 4. CDR3 sequence (DNA): TGCAGCGTTGATGTGGGGACAGCCTACAATGAGCAGTTCTTC. It codes for CSVDVGTAYNEQFF.

This clonotype was seen many times. The chain has TRBV12-3 or TRBV12-4 and TRBJ2-5; 7 nucleotides agree with TRBD2. This CDR3 spans 13 amino acids. Unmatched junction bases numbered 5, after V lost 5 bases and J lost 5 bases. The CDR3 reads CASSASGPETQYF. CDR3 in DNA: TGTGCCAGCAGTGCTAGCGGCCCCGAGACCCAGTACTTC.

The rearrangement joins TRBV5-1 to TRBJ2-1; 7 positions agree with TRBD1. The CDR3 runs to 15 residues. CDR1 and CDR2 from the germline V gene are SGHRS and YFSETQ. J gave up 3 bases and V 0 bases, and 3 bases lay outside the gene matches. CDR3 nucleotide sequence: TGCGCCAGCAGCTTGGCACAGGGGAACTACAATGAGCAGTTCTTC. This encodes CASSLAQGNYNEQFF.

This clonotype came up a few times. The gene calls are TRBV12-3 or TRBV12-4 and TRBJ2-7; TRBD1 is a possible D gene (6 bases). The CDR3 loop spans 13 amino acids. Between the trimmed V and J ends, which lost 6 bases and 4 bases, there was a span of 13 bases. Here the CDR3 DNA reads TGTGCCAGCAGATTCGGACAGAATTACGAGCAGTACTTC. Protein product: CASRFGQNYEQYF.

DNA for the CDR3: TGTGCCAGCAGTTACGGACTAGCGGGGGGGCTGGATACGCAGTATTTT. This translates into CASSYGLAGGLDTQYF. The chain recombines TRBV28 with TRBJ2-3, with 15 bases that match TRBD2. After removal of 4 bases from V and 6 bases from J, the junction contained 5 bases not matched to a gene. The CDR3 covers 16 residues. Germline V gene sequence: CDR1 MDHEN, CDR2 SYDVKM.

This chain links TRBV12-3 or TRBV12-4 with TRBJ2-2, with D possibly matching TRBD1 (6 bases). V shed 5 bases and J shed 5 bases, with 15 bases lying between them. This CDR3 region has 15 residues. CDR3 residues: CASSLLTGKTGELFF. CDR3 coding DNA: TGTGCCAGCAGTCTACTAACAGGGAAAACCGGGGAGCTGTTTTTT.

CDR3 nucleotide sequence: TGCGCCAGCTCCAGACGGGGTGATGAAAAACTGTTTTTT. This gives the protein CASSRRGDEKLFF. The V and J genes are TRBV5-1 and TRBJ1-4; D remains unclear. This CDR3 comprises 13 residues. Trimming shortened V by 7 bases and J by 6 bases, and 13 bases separated the two germline ends. CDR1 is SGHRS and CDR2 is YFSETQ in the germline V gene.